In this sample, the clone carrying this T cell receptor (beta chain) turned up a few times. Original data processing: Using reference gene primer amplification, nucleated cell counts were estimated. Using immunoSEQ multiplex PCR, the repertoire was profiled, and TCRdb retains in-frame clones only, with some absent. V, J and clone size are those of that table, while D and trimming were read from the DNA. Of 130,000 or so clones listed, 85% to 90% are singletons. The CDR3 contains 13 residues. The germline V and J ends were trimmed by 3 bases and 2 bases, with 8 bases remaining between them. These data belong to a study of blood T cell repertoires in COVID-19. Study information: Acute-phase and convalescent COVID-19 samples originated in the United States, Italy and Spain. The analysed material was cDNA or gDNA that came from T cells, B-cell-depleted T cells, or PBMCs.

This clonotype was obtained from a woman aged 60-75 years with acute or convalescent COVID-19. The sequencing sample was made of peripheral blood. The V gene is TRBV12-3 or TRBV12-4, the J gene TRBJ2-7; TRBD2 is a possible D gene (5 bases). The DNA of the CDR3 is TGTGCCAGCAGTTTCGGGGATACCTACGAGCAGTACTTC. Protein sequence: CASSFGDTYEQYF.